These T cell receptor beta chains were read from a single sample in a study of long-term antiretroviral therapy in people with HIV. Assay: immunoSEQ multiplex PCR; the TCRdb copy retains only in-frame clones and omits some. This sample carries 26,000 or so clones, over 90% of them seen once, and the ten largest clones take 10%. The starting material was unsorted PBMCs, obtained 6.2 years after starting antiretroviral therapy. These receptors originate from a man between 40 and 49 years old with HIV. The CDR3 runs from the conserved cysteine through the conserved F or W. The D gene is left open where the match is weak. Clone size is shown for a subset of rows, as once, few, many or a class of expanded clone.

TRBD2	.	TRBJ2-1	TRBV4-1	CASSQAGLAGSEQFF	TGCGCCAGCAGCCAAGCGGGACTAGCGGGGTCTGAGCAGTTCTTC
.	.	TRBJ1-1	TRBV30	CAWSVLGVGNTEAFF	TGTGCCTGGAGTGTACTTGGAGTTGGGAACACTGAAGCTTTCTTT
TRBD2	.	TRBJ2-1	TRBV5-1	CASSLSAGGNEQFF	TGCGCCAGCAGCTTAAGTGCGGGAGGTAATGAGCAGTTCTTC
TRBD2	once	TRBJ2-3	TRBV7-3	CASSPSGGAQYTQYF	TGTGCCAGCAGCCCTAGCGGGGGGGCCCAATATACGCAGTATTTT
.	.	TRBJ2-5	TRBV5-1	CASSLREETQYF	TGCGCCAGCAGCTTGCGGGAAGAGACCCAGTACTTC
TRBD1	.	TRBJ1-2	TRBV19	CATSRTGDYGYTF	TGTGCGACCTCCCGGACAGGGGACTATGGCTACACCTTC
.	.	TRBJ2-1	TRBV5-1	CASSLGGINSYNEQFF	TGCGCCAGCAGCTTAGGCGGGATAAATTCCTACAATGAGCAGTTCTTC
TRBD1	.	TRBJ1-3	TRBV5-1	CASTPGTGGFGNTIYF	TGCGCCAGCACCCCCGGGACAGGGGGCTTTGGAAACACCATATATTTT
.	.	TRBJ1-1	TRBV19	CASSIGGRQNTEAFF	TGTGCCAGTAGTATAGGGGGCAGACAGAACACTGAAGCTTTCTTT
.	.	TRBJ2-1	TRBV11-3	CASSLLTGSYNEQFF	TGTGCCAGCAGTTTACTAACGGGGAGCTACAATGAGCAGTTCTTC
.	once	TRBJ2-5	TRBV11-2	CASNLAYQETQYF	TGTGCCAGCAACTTAGCGTACCAAGAGACCCAGTACTTC
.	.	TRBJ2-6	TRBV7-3	CASSPTGTGANVLTF	TGTGCCAGCAGCCCTACAGGGACTGGGGCCAACGTCCTGACTTTC
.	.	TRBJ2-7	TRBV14	CASSPWGYEQYF	TGTGCCAGCAGCCCTTGGGGCTACGAGCAGTACTTC
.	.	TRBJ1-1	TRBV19	CASQPGGVWGTEAFF	TGTGCCAGCCAACCTGGGGGCGTTTGGGGCACTGAAGCTTTCTTT
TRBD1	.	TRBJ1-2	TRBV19	CASRPTQGASVSYTF	TGTGCCAGTAGGCCTACACAGGGGGCGTCTGTAAGCTACACCTTC
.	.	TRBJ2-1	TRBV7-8	CASSLLAGEEQFF	TGTGCCAGCAGCTTATTAGCCGGGGAAGAGCAGTTCTTC
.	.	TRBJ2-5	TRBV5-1	CASSLGGLLQRETQYF	TGCGCCAGCAGCTTGGGAGGACTTCTACAACGGGAGACCCAGTACTTC
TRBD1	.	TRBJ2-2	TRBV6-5	CASSRTGNTGELFF	TGTGCCAGCAGTAGGACAGGGAACACCGGGGAGCTGTTTTTT
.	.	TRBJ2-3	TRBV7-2	CASSPQESLRYF	TGTGCCAGCAGCCCCCAGGAATCCCTCCGGTATTTT
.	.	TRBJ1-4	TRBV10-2	CASSEHPANEKLFF	TGCGCCAGCAGTGAGCACCCAGCTAATGAAAAACTGTTTTTT
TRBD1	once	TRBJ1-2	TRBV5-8	CASSSTGGYGYTF	TGTGCCAGCAGCTCGACAGGGGGATATGGCTACACCTTC
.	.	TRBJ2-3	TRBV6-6	CASSYTRPSTDTQYF	TGTGCCAGCAGTTACACCCGTCCTAGCACAGATACGCAGTATTTT
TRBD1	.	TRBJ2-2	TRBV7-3	CASSLDRGSGGELFF	TGTGCCAGCAGCTTGGACAGGGGGAGCGGCGGGGAGCTGTTTTTT
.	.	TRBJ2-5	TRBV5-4	CASSLPTGGEETQYF	TGTGCCAGCAGCTTGCCCACCGGGGGCGAAGAGACCCAGTACTTC
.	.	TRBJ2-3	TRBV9	CASSVSSLGTSTDTQYF	TGTGCCAGCAGCGTATCCTCTTTGGGGACTAGCACAGATACGCAGTATTTT
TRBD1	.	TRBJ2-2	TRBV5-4	CASSVRQGVSTGELFF	TGTGCCAGCAGCGTTCGACAGGGTGTCAGCACCGGGGAGCTGTTTTTT
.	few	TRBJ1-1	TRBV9	CASSVRTGGTEAFF	TGTGCCAGCAGCGTTCGGACTGGGGGCACTGAAGCTTTCTTT
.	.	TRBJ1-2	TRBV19	CASSISVYGYTF	TGTGCCAGTAGTATCTCAGTGTATGGCTACACCTTC
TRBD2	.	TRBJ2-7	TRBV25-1	CASSEPGRVLNHEQYF	TGTGCCAGCAGTGAACCCGGGAGGGTTCTAAACCACGAGCAGTACTTC
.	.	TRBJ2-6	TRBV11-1	CASAGGSGANVLTF	TGTGCCAGCGCCGGAGGCTCTGGGGCCAACGTCCTGACTTTC
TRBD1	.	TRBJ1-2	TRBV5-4	CASSLIQGAGGYTF	TGTGCCAGCAGCTTGATACAGGGGGCAGGTGGCTACACCTTC
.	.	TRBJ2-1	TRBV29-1	CSVLISLNEQFF	TGCAGCGTACTTATCTCTCTCAATGAGCAGTTCTTC
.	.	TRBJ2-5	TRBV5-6	CASSLGFAGSETQYF	TGTGCCAGCAGCTTAGGTTTTGCGGGGTCCGAGACCCAGTACTTC
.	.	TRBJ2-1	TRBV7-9	CASSLGDSGNEQFF	TGTGCCAGCAGCTTAGGGGACTCTGGAAATGAGCAGTTCTTC
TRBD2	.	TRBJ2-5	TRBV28	CASSGLAGVSETQYF	TGTGCCAGCAGTGGACTAGCGGGAGTGTCTGAGACCCAGTACTTC
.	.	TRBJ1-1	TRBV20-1	CSASDRTEAFF	TGCAGTGCTAGCGACCGTACTGAAGCTTTCTTT
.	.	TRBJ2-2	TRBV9	CASSVDGAVTGELFF	TGTGCCAGCAGCGTAGATGGGGCCGTGACCGGGGAGCTGTTTTTT
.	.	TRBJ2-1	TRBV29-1	CSVSSISYNEQFF	TGCAGCGTAAGTAGTATCTCCTACAATGAGCAGTTCTTC
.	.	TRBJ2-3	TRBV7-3	CASSSGPVDTQYF	TGTGCCAGCAGCTCCGGACCGGTGGATACGCAGTATTTT
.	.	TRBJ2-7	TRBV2	CASSLAGDGYEQYF	TGTGCCAGCAGTCTTGCAGGGGACGGCTACGAGCAGTACTTC
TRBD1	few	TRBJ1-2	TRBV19	CASSITRGIGYTF	TGTGCCAGTAGTATAACCAGGGGGATAGGCTACACCTTC
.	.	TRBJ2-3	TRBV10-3	CAIRLEDTQYF	TGTGCCATCCGTCTTGAGGATACGCAGTATTTT
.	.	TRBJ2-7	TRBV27	CASSLSGGYRDEQYF	TGTGCCAGCAGTCTCTCCGGTGGCTACAGGGACGAGCAGTACTTC